The clone carrying this TCR beta chain was counted ten times or more. Its target is unknown. Unique molecular identifiers were used in preparing the TCRbeta library. In TCRdb, the PCR reads were re-called with MiXCR into one record per CDR3 protein. The sample holds 180,000 or so distinct CDR3 sequences, around 5.9% seen once. These data originate in a study of T-cell reconstitution after alpha-beta-depleted transplantation in children. This CDR3 comprises 14 residues. Trimming shortened V by 1 base and J by 0 bases, and 5 bases separated the two germline ends. Study-wide results and limits: From newly produced T cells came most of the T-cell counts and diversity one year after transplant.

The sample consisted of PBMCs, taken before TCRalphabeta/CD19-depleted stem cell transplant. V usage is TRBV12-3 or TRBV12-4 and J usage is TRBJ2-3; D unclear. This receptor was obtained from a girl less than two years old with combined immunodeficiency, due to receive a stem cell transplant. In DNA form, the CDR3 reads TGTGCCAGCAGTTTAGACGGTAGCACAGATACGCAGTATTTT. Translating it yields CASSLDGSTDTQYF.